The present T cell receptor beta chain was sequenced within a study of T cell changes during pregnancy in multiple sclerosis. Per germline, CDR1 MDHEN and CDR2 SYDVKM. V was shortened by 7 bases and J by 1 base, with 10 bases between the two germline ends. The CDR3 is 13 amino acids. Generated by immunoSEQ multiplex PCR, the TCRdb table keeps only in-frame clones and is missing some. Of just over 60,000 clones listed, around 93% are singletons. Sequencing was performed on peripheral blood, taken in the second trimester of pregnancy. The V gene is TRBV28, the J gene TRBJ1-1; a weak D match, TRBD1 (6 bases). The TCR was taken from a female donor in good health, enrolled as a control in a pregnancy study. CDR3 DNA: TGTGCCAGCATCCCGGGACAGAACACTGAAGCTTTCTTT. Its protein product is CASIPGQNTEAFF.